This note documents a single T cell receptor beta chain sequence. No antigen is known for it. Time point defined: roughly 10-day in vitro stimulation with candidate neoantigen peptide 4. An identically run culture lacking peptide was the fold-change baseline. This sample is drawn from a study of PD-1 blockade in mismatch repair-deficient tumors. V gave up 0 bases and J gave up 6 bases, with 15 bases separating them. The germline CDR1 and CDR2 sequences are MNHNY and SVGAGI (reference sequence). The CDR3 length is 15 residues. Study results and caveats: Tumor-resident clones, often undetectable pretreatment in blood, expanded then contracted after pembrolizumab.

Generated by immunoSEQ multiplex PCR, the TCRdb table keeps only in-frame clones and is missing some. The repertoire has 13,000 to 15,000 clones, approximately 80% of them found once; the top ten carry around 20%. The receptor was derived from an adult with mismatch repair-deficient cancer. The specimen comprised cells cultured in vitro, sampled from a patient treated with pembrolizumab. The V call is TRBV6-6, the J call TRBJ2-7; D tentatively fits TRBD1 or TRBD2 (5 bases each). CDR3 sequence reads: CASSYSKASQGEQYF. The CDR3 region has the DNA TGTGCCAGCAGTTACTCGAAAGCTAGCCAGGGCGAGCAGTACTTC.